The rows below give T cell receptor beta chains drawn from one sample of a study of T cells in Graves' hyperthyroidism and ophthalmopathy. TCRdb recomputed calls from the multiplex PCR reads with MiXCR, one row per CDR3 protein. The sample lists roughly 710,000 distinct CDR3 sequences, roughly a third occurring once. Sequencing was performed on blood. The source of these receptors is a woman aged 40 to 50 with Graves' hyperthyroidism. Each CDR3 is given with its conserved first and last residue. A D gene is named only where the DNA matches it firmly. Some rows mark clone size as missing; the rest say once, few, many or name a class of expanded clone.

J gene | V gene | CDR3 length | D gene | clone size | CDR3 protein | CDR3 DNA
TRBJ2-7 | TRBV7-9 | 13 | NA | NA | CASSPRYSYEQYF | TGTGCCAGCAGCCCAAGGTACTCCTACGAGCAGTACTTC
TRBJ1-5 | TRBV2 | 14 | NA | few | CASSIRGRGQPQHF | TGTGCCAGCAGTATCAGGGGCAGGGGTCAGCCCCAGCATTTT
TRBJ1-3 | TRBV7-3 | 14 | NA | many | CASSPGVPGNTIYF | TGTGCCAGCAGTCCGGGTGTCCCCGGAAACACCATATATTTT
TRBJ2-6 | TRBV5-6 | 17 | NA | few | CASSLTGIFSGANVLTF | TGTGCCAGCAGCTTGACAGGGATTTTCTCTGGGGCCAACGTCCTGACTTTC
TRBJ1-3 | TRBV5-5 | 15 | TRBD1 | few | CASRDGQGVRNTIYF | TGTGCCAGCAGAGATGGACAGGGGGTTCGGAACACCATATATTTT
TRBJ1-2 | TRBV25-1 | 16 | NA | NA | CASSVDQGRANYGYTF | TGTGCCAGCAGCGTTGATCAGGGGAGAGCTAACTATGGCTACACCTTC
TRBJ1-4 | TRBV13 | 13 | NA | NA | CASSSVGDEKLFF | TGTGCCAGCAGCTCCGTAGGGGATGAAAAACTGTTTTTT
TRBJ2-7 | TRBV9 | 15 | NA | few | CASSPIRGPSYEQYF | TGTGCCAGCAGCCCTATACGGGGACCCTCCTACGAGCAGTACTTC
TRBJ2-7 | TRBV10-3 | 19 | NA | few | CAISESAGQPERSSYEQYF | TGTGCCATCAGTGAGTCCGCGGGACAGCCTGAACGTAGTTCCTACGAGCAGTACTTC
TRBJ1-1 | TRBV9 | 16 | NA | few | CASSPRLWQSNTEAFF | TGTGCCAGCAGCCCACGCCTCTGGCAGTCGAACACTGAAGCTTTCTTT
TRBJ1-5 | TRBV7-2 | 14 | NA | many | CASSSLGQGQPQHF | TGTGCCAGCAGCTCTCTCGGGCAGGGTCAGCCCCAGCATTTT
TRBJ1-5 | TRBV7-2 | 15 | NA | NA | CASSPLVLGNQPQHF | TGTGCCAGCAGCCCCCTAGTGTTAGGGAATCAGCCCCAGCATTTT
TRBJ2-7 | TRBV5-5 | 13 | TRBD1 | NA | CASSLGTGVVQYF | TGTGCCAGCAGCCTCGGGACAGGGGTAGTGCAGTACTTC
TRBJ2-7 | TRBV11-2 | 15 | TRBD2 | NA | CASSTGAGGFYEQYF | TGTGCCAGCAGCACCGGGGCGGGGGGGTTCTACGAGCAGTACTTC
TRBJ1-3 | TRBV12-3/TRBV12-4 | 17 | NA | NA | CASSSTSLLDSGNTIYF | TGTGCCAGCAGCTCCACTAGTCTGCTGGACTCTGGAAACACCATATATTTT
TRBJ1-5 | TRBV15 | 15 | NA | many | CATSRGIEPNQPQHF | TGTGCCACCAGCAGAGGGATTGAGCCAAATCAGCCCCAGCATTTT
TRBJ1-1 | TRBV2 | 13 | NA | once | CASSKGARTEAFF | TGTGCCAGCTCAAAAGGGGCTCGCACTGAAGCTTTCTTT
TRBJ2-7 | TRBV6-5 | 15 | TRBD2 | NA | CASSYPTSASDEQYF | TGTGCCAGCAGTTACCCGACTAGCGCAAGCGACGAGCAGTACTTC
TRBJ1-1 | TRBV13 | 15 | NA | NA | CASSLGTDSNTEAFF | TGTGCCAGCAGCTTAGGTACGGATTCGAACACTGAAGCTTTCTTT
TRBJ2-7 | TRBV7-9 | 14 | TRBD1 | many | CASARDRRSYEQYF | TGTGCCAGTGCCCGGGACAGGCGGTCCTACGAGCAGTACTTC
TRBJ1-6 | TRBV7-9 | 14 | NA | many | CASSSDTFRSPLHF | TGTGCCAGCAGCTCTGACACATTCCGTTCACCCCTCCACTTT
TRBJ2-5 | TRBV4-1 | 14 | NA | many | CASSHGGSGGTQYF | TGCGCCAGCAGCCATGGAGGGTCCGGCGGGACCCAGTACTTC
TRBJ1-2 | TRBV12-3/TRBV12-4 | 13 | NA | few | CASTAEVGYGYTF | TGTGCCAGCACCGCGGAGGTGGGCTATGGCTACACCTTC
TRBJ1-1 | TRBV6-1 | 13 | NA | many | CASSEVEGSEAFF | TGTGCCAGCAGTGAAGTTGAGGGCTCTGAAGCTTTCTTT
TRBJ1-2 | TRBV7-9 | 14 | TRBD1 | few | CASSPHGTGDGYTF | TGTGCCAGCAGCCCCCACGGGACAGGGGATGGCTACACCTTC
TRBJ1-4 | TRBV4-1 | 16 | NA | NA | CASSPGVRATNEKLFF | TGCGCCAGCAGCCCAGGGGTCAGGGCTACTAATGAAAAACTGTTTTTT
TRBJ1-6 | TRBV2 | 14 | TRBD1 | NA | CASSVQGQGPPLHF | TGTGCCAGCAGTGTACAGGGACAGGGTCCACCCCTCCACTTT
TRBJ1-1 | TRBV7-9 | 16 | NA | many | CASSPLDNPTNTEAFF | TGTGCCAGCAGCCCATTGGACAATCCCACTAACACTGAAGCTTTCTTT
TRBJ1-6 | TRBV5-5 | 15 | NA | few | CASSPGQYVNSPLHF | TGTGCCAGCTCACCTGGGCAATACGTTAATTCACCCCTCCACTTT
TRBJ1-4 | TRBV4-3 | 15 | TRBD1 | NA | CASSQGAGGNEKLFF | TGCGCCAGCAGCCAAGGAGCAGGGGGAAATGAAAAACTGTTTTTT
TRBJ1-1 | TRBV14 | 18 | NA | NA | CASSQNSGTPSLNTEAFF | TGTGCCAGCAGCCAAAACTCTGGGACCCCTTCGTTGAACACTGAAGCTTTCTTT
TRBJ1-2 | TRBV24-1 | 11 | NA | NA | CATGGCYGYTF | TGTGCCACCGGGGGGTGCTATGGCTACACCTTC
TRBJ2-7 | TRBV5-1 | 14 | NA | many | CASRSGTDLYEQYF | TGCGCCAGCAGGAGTGGGACGGACCTCTACGAGCAGTACTTC
TRBJ2-7 | TRBV7-6 | 16 | TRBD1 | many | CASSTHRGQSSYEQYF | TGTGCCAGCAGCACACACAGGGGGCAAAGCTCCTACGAGCAGTACTTC
TRBJ1-1 | TRBV29-1 | 16 | TRBD1 | many | CSVGGQGMYTNTEAFF | TGCAGCGTCGGTGGACAGGGGATGTATACGAACACTGAAGCTTTCTTT
TRBJ2-7 | TRBV25-1 | 15 | NA | once | CASSVSTGISYEQYF | TGTGCCAGCTCAGTATCGACAGGCATTTCCTACGAGCAGTACTTC
TRBJ2-7 | TRBV14 | 13 | NA | NA | CAGSHIQGYEQYF | TGTGCCGGCAGTCACATTCAGGGCTACGAGCAGTACTTC
TRBJ1-1 | TRBV10-3 | 13 | NA | many | CAISVRENTEAFF | TGTGCCATCAGTGTTCGGGAGAACACTGAAGCTTTCTTT
TRBJ1-1 | TRBV7-9 | 13 | NA | NA | CASSADEGTEAFF | TGTGCCAGCTCCGCGGACGAAGGGACTGAAGCTTTCTTT
TRBJ1-2 | TRBV18 | 14 | NA | once | CASSPPAVNYGYTF | TGTGCCAGCTCACCACCTGCAGTTAACTATGGCTACACCTTC
TRBJ1-1 | TRBV7-6 | 15 | NA | many | CASSPRRMLNTEAFF | TGTGCCAGCAGCCCGAGGCGGATGTTGAACACTGAAGCTTTCTTT
TRBJ2-7 | TRBV2 | 14 | NA | many | CASSENKDRAEQYF | TGTGCCAGCAGTGAAAATAAGGACAGAGCCGAGCAGTACTTC
TRBJ2-4 | TRBV15 | 15 | TRBD2 | few | CATSREGLAGDIQYF | TGTGCCACCAGCAGAGAAGGGCTAGCGGGAGACATTCAGTACTTC
TRBJ1-5 | TRBV7-9 | 13 | NA | NA | CASSTELSQPQHF | TGTGCCAGTAGTACGGAGTTGTCTCAGCCCCAGCATTTT
TRBJ1-4 | TRBV15 | 16 | NA | many | CATSRLMGRPNEKLFF | TGTGCCACCAGCAGACTCATGGGCCGACCTAATGAAAAACTGTTTTTT
TRBJ1-3 | TRBV7-9 | 19 | NA | few | CASSYIPPWTNLWGNTIYF | TGTGCCAGCAGTTACATCCCGCCATGGACTAACTTGTGGGGAAACACCATATATTTT
TRBJ2-1 | TRBV20-1 | 15 | NA | NA | CSASRELGTRNEQFF | TGCAGTGCCTCCCGAGAGCTGGGCACCAGGAATGAGCAGTTCTTC
TRBJ1-3 | TRBV7-8 | 13 | NA | few | CASSNPSGNTIYF | TGTGCCAGCAGCAACCCGTCTGGAAACACCATATATTTT
TRBJ2-7 | TRBV20-1 | 15 | NA | NA | CSARDSGFSSYEQYF | TGCAGTGCTAGAGATTCGGGGTTCAGCTCCTACGAGCAGTACTTC